One and the same sample provided the 25 T cell receptor beta chains below, sequenced in a study of identical twins. Via MiXCR, TCRdb re-called the 5' RACE reads, giving one row per CDR3 protein. Counted here are around 490,000 distinct CDR3 sequences, over 12% occurring once; the ten biggest clones make up roughly 0.42%. This sample also belongs to another study, concerning yellow fever vaccine responses in identical twins.

The specimen was CD4+ T cells sorted from blood. These receptors were obtained from a woman aged 18-35 years in good health.

The chain carries TRBV20-1 and TRBJ2-7; no definite D call. Germline V gene data show CDR1 as DFQATT and CDR2 as SNEGSKA (reference sequence). The CDR3 extends over 11 amino acids. Trimming cost V 3 bases and J 4 bases, with 7 bases left between them. DNA of the CDR3: TGCAGTGCTAGGTCTAGATACGAGCAGTACGTC. This gives the protein CSARSRYEQYV.

This clonotype was seen a few times. The gene calls are TRBV5-1 and TRBJ1-4; 11 nucleotides align to TRBD1. The CDR3 extends over 14 amino acids. V dropped 5 bases and J dropped 8; count of bases not matched to a gene: 5. Per germline, CDR1 SGHRS and CDR2 YFSETQ. DNA for the CDR3: TGCGCCAGCAGACGGACAGGGGGCGGCGAAAAACTGTTTTTT. It is translated as CASRRTGGGEKLFF.

The V call is TRBV29-1, the J call TRBJ1-1, with D perhaps matching TRBD1 (5 bases). The CDR3 length is 12 residues. CDR1 is SQVTM, CDR2 ANQGSEA, per germline. V lost 3 bases and J 5 bases, leaving 10 bases between the germline ends. The chain's CDR3 is CSVDGGRTEAFF. In DNA, the CDR3 is TGCAGCGTTGATGGGGGAAGGACTGAAGCTTTCTTT.

A few counts support this clonotype. The CDR3 DNA reads as TGTGCCAGCAGTGAAGCGCTTGGGGTATACAATGAGCAGTTCTTC. This translates into CASSEALGVYNEQFF. The rearrangement joins TRBV2 to TRBJ2-1; no reliable D call. CDR3 length equals 15 residues. The V gene lost 0 bases and the J gene lost 4 bases, with 10 bases spanning the gap. The germline V gene has CDR1 SNHLY and CDR2 FYNNEI.

This clonotype came up many times. This CDR3 is CSAYRMGDYEQYF. The DNA of the CDR3 is TGCAGTGCATATAGGATGGGGGACTACGAGCAGTACTTC. The chain recombines TRBV20-1 with TRBJ2-7; D could derive from TRBD1 or TRBD2 (5 bases each). The CDR3 length is 13 residues. Germline-derived CDR1 and CDR2 are DFQATT and SNEGSKA (reference sequence). V gave up 6 bases and J gave up 3 bases, with 15 bases separating them.

This clonotype was observed many times. V and J are TRBV20-1 and TRBJ1-4; D gene unclear. V was pared by 2 bases and J by 6 bases, with 1 base between. The V gene's germline CDR1 is DFQATT and CDR2 SNEGSKA (reference sequence). The CDR3 is made up of 10 amino acids. The CDR3 DNA sequence: TGCAGTGCTAGATATGAAAAACTGTTTTTT. Its translation is CSARYEKLFF.

The genes are TRBV28 and TRBJ1-1; possible D gene TRBD1, 6 bases. V gave up 6 bases and J gave up 3 bases, with 14 bases separating them. Germline-derived CDR1 and CDR2 are MDHEN and SYDVKM. This CDR3 is 14 amino acids long. The CDR3: CASRSRDIYTEAFF. CDR3 sequence (DNA): TGTGCCAGCAGGTCCCGGGACATATACACTGAAGCTTTCTTT.

This clonotype appeared many times. The genes are TRBV5-1 and TRBJ1-1; no firm D call. Between the trimmed V and J ends, which lost 4 bases and 6 bases, there was a span of 13 bases. This CDR3 spans 13 amino acids. Germline V gene lookup returns CDR1 SGHRS and CDR2 YFSETQ. This CDR3 is CASSPGNAAEAFF. CDR3 nucleotide sequence: TGCGCCAGCAGCCCAGGAAATGCGGCTGAAGCTTTCTTT.

This chain uses TRBV20-1 with TRBJ1-6, with 10 bases lining up with TRBD1. The CDR3 has 15 residues. The germline gives CDR1 DFQATT, CDR2 SNEGSKA (reference sequence). The J segment lost 10 bases and the V segment lost 3 bases, leaving 9 bases of the junction unmatched. This CDR3 reads CSARGQGSVLSPLHF. The CDR3 DNA sequence: TGCAGTGCTAGGGGACAGGGGAGTGTTTTATCACCCCTCCACTTT.

The chain joins TRBV10-3 to TRBJ2-7; 15 positions agree with TRBD2. The junction had 3 bases not matched to a gene; V was cut back by 2 bases and J by 4 bases. The CDR3 has 16 amino acids. The germline CDR1 and CDR2 sequences are ENHRY and SYGVKD. CDR3 sequence reads: CAISETGLAGGYEQYF. The CDR3 bases are TGTGCCATCAGTGAGACGGGACTAGCGGGAGGTTACGAGCAGTACTTC.

This clonotype occurred a few times. The V call is TRBV20-1, the J call TRBJ2-2; a possible D gene is TRBD1 (5 bases). The CDR3 loop spans 16 amino acids. V lost 0 bases and J lost 0, with 11 bases in between. Germline CDR1 and CDR2: DFQATT and SNEGSKA (reference sequence). The CDR3 loop is CSARDAATANTGELFF. CDR3 nucleotides: TGCAGTGCTAGAGACGCCGCGACAGCGAACACCGGGGAGCTGTTTTTT.

This clonotype was seen at least ten times. The J gene is TRBJ1-1, the V gene TRBV12-3 or TRBV12-4, with 8 bases matching TRBD1. V gave up 6 bases and J gave up 11 bases; unmatched junction bases: 5. CDR3 size: 11 residues. CDR3: CASRTGEKAFF. The CDR3 coding sequence is TGTGCCAGCAGGACAGGGGAGAAGGCTTTCTTT.

There are a few counts of this clonotype. The chain joins TRBV29-1 to TRBJ1-5; perhaps TRBD1 as D (5 bases). This CDR3 comprises 13 residues. In germline, CDR1 is SQVTM, CDR2 ANQGSEA. The germline V and J ends were trimmed by 4 bases and 2 bases, with 9 bases remaining between them. CDR3 loop: CSVGGGGNQPQHF. CDR3 coding DNA: TGCAGCGTTGGGGGGGGAGGCAATCAGCCCCAGCATTTT.

This chain links TRBV29-1 with TRBJ2-5; possible D gene TRBD1, 7 bases. This CDR3 is built from 15 residues. Trimming took off 2 bases at V and 5 bases at J, with 18 bases between the two ends. In germline, CDR1 is SQVTM, CDR2 ANQGSEA. CDR3 in DNA: TGCAGCGTTGAACTTCAGGGGGGAAGTGGGGAGACCCAGTACTTC. Its translation is CSVELQGGSGETQYF.

This clonotype was detected ten times or more. The V call is TRBV29-1, the J call TRBJ2-1; 11 positions agree with TRBD2. CDR3 size: 14 residues. The junction had 7 bases not matched to a gene; V was cut back by 4 bases and J by 8 bases. In germline, CDR1 is SQVTM, CDR2 ANQGSEA. In nucleotides, the CDR3 is TGCAGCGTTGTTATAGCGGGAGGGCCGTATGAGCAGTTCTTC. Translated, it gives CSVVIAGGPYEQFF.

The sample holds many counts of this clonotype. The chain couples TRBV24-1 to TRBJ1-2; possible D gene TRBD1, 6 bases. Deletions cut 7 bases from V and 4 bases from J, with 15 bases between. The CDR3 loop spans 14 amino acids. Germline V gives CDR1 KGHDR, CDR2 SFDVKD. Here the CDR3 DNA reads TGTGCCACCAGCCGGGCGGGGGCCTCCTATGGCTACACCTTC. It translates to CATSRAGASYGYTF.

In nucleotides, the CDR3 is TGTGCCAGCAGCTGGACTAGCGGGAGGGCCTGGGAGACCCAGTACTTC. Translated: CASSWTSGRAWETQYF. V is TRBV9 and J is TRBJ2-5, with 15 bases matching TRBD2. CDR1 is SGDLS, CDR2 YYNGEE, per germline. The CDR3 extends over 16 amino acids. The V gene end was trimmed by 4 bases and the J gene end by 5 bases; junction bases not matched to a gene: 6.

This clonotype was picked up a small number of times. This rearrangement joins TRBV5-5 to TRBJ2-7, with D possibly TRBD1 on 6 matching bases. Trimming took off 3 bases at V and 6 bases at J, with 16 bases between the two ends. The CDR3 length is 14 residues. CDR1 and CDR2 (germline): SGHKS, YYEKEE (reference sequence). CDR3 coding DNA: TGTGCCAGCAGCTACACAGGGCTTCCTCCCGAGCAGTACGTC. Translated, it gives CASSYTGLPPEQYV.

The chain has TRBV9 and TRBJ2-3; possibly TRBD1 for D (6 bases). Trimming removed 8 bases at V and 0 bases at J, with 13 bases between. The CDR3 consists of 14 residues. Germline V gives CDR1 SGDLS, CDR2 YYNGEE. The CDR3 DNA is TGTGCCAGTAACGACAGGCCTAGCACAGATACGCAGTATTTT. This codes for CASNDRPSTDTQYF.

This clonotype was picked up a small number of times. The rearrangement joins TRBV27 to TRBJ2-1; weak D call: TRBD2 (5 bases). Germline V gives CDR1 MNHEY, CDR2 SMNVEV (reference sequence). This CDR3 is 15 amino acids long. V was trimmed by 3 bases and J by 2 bases, leaving 11 bases between them. CDR3 amino acids: CASSLGAIAYNEQFF. The DNA for the CDR3 is TGTGCCAGCAGTTTGGGAGCGATTGCCTACAATGAGCAGTTCTTC.

The table lists this clonotype with a few counts. This sequence joins TRBV7-8 and TRBJ2-3, with D unclear. The CDR3 is made up of 12 amino acids. Looked up from germline, CDR1 is SGHVS and CDR2 is FQNEAQ. Trimming removed 5 bases from V and 5 bases from J, with 8 bases in between. CDR3 nucleotides: TGTGCCAGCAGCGGATTGGGAGATACGCAGTATTTT. Its protein product is CASSGLGDTQYF.

The chain recombines TRBV14 with TRBJ2-2; the match to TRBD2 covers 9 bases. CDR3 length equals 16 residues. The ends lost 6 bases at V and 0 bases at J; junction bases unmatched: 5. Germline values: CDR1 SGHDN, CDR2 FVKESK. CDR3 amino acids: CASRAGGTSNTGELFF. DNA for the CDR3: TGTGCCAGCAGGGCGGGAGGGACTTCGAACACCGGGGAGCTGTTTTTT.

This clonotype has a handful of counts. The rearrangement uses TRBV4-1 and TRBJ2-3; TRBD2 matches 9 bases. This CDR3 has 17 amino acids. The ends lost 0 bases at V and 2 bases at J; junction bases unmatched: 6. From germline, CDR1 is MGHRA and CDR2 YSYEKL. CDR3 DNA: TGCGCCAGCAGCCAAGATTATCTAGCGGGAATCACAGATACGCAGTATTTT. Protein: CASSQDYLAGITDTQYF.

This clonotype was observed many times. V usage is TRBV3-1 and J usage is TRBJ2-2; D is uncertain. Looked up from germline, CDR1 is LGHDT and CDR2 is YNNKEL (reference sequence). The length of the CDR3 is 12 residues. V lost 3 bases and J 5 bases, leaving 4 bases between the germline ends. CDR3 bases: TGTGCCAGCAGCCAGTATACCGGGGAGCTGTTTTTT. This encodes CASSQYTGELFF.

This clonotype has more than one count but fewer than ten. The V call is TRBV24-1, the J call TRBJ2-3; no clear D. This CDR3 is built from 12 residues. V gave up 7 bases and J gave up 1 base, with 5 bases separating them. Germline CDR1 reads KGHDR; CDR2 reads SFDVKD. This CDR3 is CATSRRTDTQYF. Written as DNA, the CDR3 is TGTGCCACCAGCCGACGCACAGATACGCAGTATTTT.